The 24 T cell receptor beta chains given below trace back to one sample, sequenced in a study of neurological immune-mediated disorders (dated by TCRdb to the late 2010s). Libraries were prepared through 5' RACE. Sequencing was carried out with an Illumina HiSeq 2500. TCRdb handled the public reads itself, with Q25 trimming in fastp and clone calling in MiXCR, and kept productive beta chains. Rows with a matching CDR3 protein are joined into one entry that keeps the most common DNA and genes. Recorded for this sample are tens of thousands of distinct CDR3 sequences; more than 4% of them occurred a single time. In total, the top ten clones hold 2.9% of the sample. Sequencing input: PBMCs. The source of these receptors is a man aged 45-65 years with multiple sclerosis.

This clonotype was seen ten or more times. This chain joins TRBV7-2 and TRBJ1-2, with 7 bases identical to TRBD1. Trimming took 5 bases from V and 0 from J; bases not matched to a gene: 6. The germline gives CDR1 SGHTA, CDR2 FQGNSA. The CDR3 runs 15 residues. The CDR3 DNA follows: TGTGCCAGCAGCGAAAACAGGGGAGCTAACTATGGCTACACCTTC. This gives the protein CASSENRGANYGYTF.

This clonotype was seen repeatedly, ten times or more. The CDR3 protein is CASSLKGLAGGVRDYEQYF. The DNA for the CDR3 is TGTGCCAGCAGTTTAAAGGGACTAGCGGGAGGGGTCCGGGACTACGAGCAGTACTTC. The chain is built from TRBV27 and TRBJ2-7, with 16 bases identical to TRBD2. The CDR3 contains 19 residues. After removal of 2 bases from V and 3 bases from J, the junction contained 10 bases not matched to a gene. Germline V CDR1 and CDR2: MNHEY, SMNVEV (reference sequence).

In this sample, this clonotype turned up many times. The chain employs TRBV27 and TRBJ2-1, with D unclear. V dropped 3 bases and J dropped 8 bases, with 5 bases sitting between them. This CDR3 contains 11 residues. Per the germline V gene, CDR1 is MNHEY and CDR2 is SMNVEV (reference sequence). The CDR3 sequence is CASSFFDEQFF. The DNA of the CDR3 is TGTGCCAGCAGTTTTTTCGATGAGCAGTTCTTC.

This clonotype was seen at least ten times. The chain couples TRBV5-1 to TRBJ2-2, with TRBD2 identical over 8 bases. There are 17 residues in the CDR3. Unmatched junction bases numbered 8, after V lost 4 bases and J lost 0 bases. Germline V CDR1 and CDR2: SGHRS, YFSETQ. The CDR3 nucleotides are TGCGCCAGCAGCCTGTCTGGTAGCGGGGCGAACACCGGGGAGCTGTTTTTT. Protein product: CASSLSGSGANTGELFF.

This clonotype was seen ten or more times. V gene TRBV20-1 combines with J gene TRBJ1-5; possibly TRBD1 for D (6 bases). V was clipped by 1 base and J by 1 base, with 17 bases between them. The CDR3 extends over 17 amino acids. Germline CDR1 DFQATT, CDR2 SNEGSKA (reference sequence). CDR3 nucleotide sequence: TGCAGTGCTAGAGTAGGCAGGGGTGTAAGAAGCAATCAGCCCCAGCATTTT. Its protein is CSARVGRGVRSNQPQHF.

There are a few counts of this clonotype. A read error may be the cause here, since a much bigger clone is one base away. No conserved phenylalanine or tryptophan ends this CDR3, so it is likely a read error. This chain connects TRBV5-1 to TRBJ2-5, with TRBD1 identical over 10 bases. The CDR3 consists of 15 residues. Germline CDR1 and CDR2: SGHRS and YFSETQ. The ends lost 2 bases at V and 3 bases at J; junction bases unmatched: 4. The CDR3 DNA sequence: TGCGCCAGCAGCTTCTCGGGACAGGGGAAAGAGACCCAGTACATC. Residues: CASSFSGQGKETQYI.

The CDR3 reads CAISDERGRDTQYF. In nucleotides, the CDR3 is TGTGCCATCAGTGATGAGCGGGGGCGAGATACGCAGTATTTT. The chain is built from TRBV10-3 and TRBJ2-3; 8 bases are a match to TRBD2. The trim removed 3 bases at V and 5 bases at J, leaving 4 bases unmatched. Germline CDR1 and CDR2: ENHRY and SYGVKD. This CDR3 comprises 14 residues.

This clonotype came up many times. J is TRBJ1-1 and V is TRBV5-1, with D unresolved. The V gene's germline CDR1 is SGHRS and CDR2 YFSETQ. The CDR3 loop spans 13 amino acids. Trimming pared 0 bases from V and 8 bases from J, leaving 11 bases between. The CDR3 here is CASSLGPVPEAFF. CDR3 coding DNA: TGCGCCAGCAGCTTGGGACCGGTCCCGGAAGCTTTCTTT.

This clonotype was counted ten times or more. This rearrangement joins TRBV5-1 to TRBJ1-4, with D unclear. This CDR3 spans 11 amino acids. V lost 5 bases and J lost 8, with 7 bases in between. Germline values: CDR1 SGHRS, CDR2 YFSETQ. This CDR3 is CASRGKEKLFF. CDR3 in DNA: TGCGCCAGCAGGGGGAAAGAAAAACTGTTTTTT.

This clonotype was detected ten times or more. The genes are TRBV20-1 and TRBJ1-2; possible D gene TRBD1, 6 bases. The CDR3 runs to 15 residues. V lost 1 base and J 3 bases, leaving 15 bases between the germline ends. Germline V CDR1 and CDR2: DFQATT, SNEGSKA (reference sequence). CDR3 coding DNA: TGCAGTGCTAGAGTTCAACAGGGTGACTACTATGGCTACACCTTC. Encoded protein: CSARVQQGDYYGYTF.

This clonotype was found many times. The chain links TRBV20-1 to TRBJ2-7; D may be TRBD1 or TRBD2 (5 bases each). Germline assignment: CDR1 DFQATT and CDR2 SNEGSKA (reference sequence). V shed 6 bases and J shed 1 base, with 16 bases lying between them. The CDR3 length is 14 residues. The CDR3 DNA sequence: TGCAGTGCCCCTAATGGGGGAATTTCCTACGAGCAGTACTTC. It specifies CSAPNGGISYEQYF.

This clonotype occurred many times. The chain carries TRBV20-1 and TRBJ2-2, with no clear D. The CDR3 runs 13 residues. V was shortened by 0 bases and J by 4 bases, with 6 bases between the two germline ends. CDR1 and CDR2 from the germline V gene are DFQATT and SNEGSKA (reference sequence). For the CDR3, the DNA is TGCAGTGCTAGAGATCAGACCACCGGGGAGCTGTTTTTT. This gives the protein CSARDQTTGELFF.

This clonotype was detected many times. The chain has TRBV6-5 and TRBJ2-7; possible D gene TRBD1, 6 bases. V was shortened by 6 bases and J by 6 bases, with 15 bases between the two germline ends. Germline V gene lookup returns CDR1 MNHEY and CDR2 SVGAGI. The CDR3 contains 13 residues. Written as DNA, the CDR3 is TGTGCCAGCAGGACACAGGGTGACCGCGAGCAGTACTTC. This gives the protein CASRTQGDREQYF.

This clonotype came up many times. The V call is TRBV4-1, the J call TRBJ2-1; 10 nucleotides agree with TRBD1. There are 15 residues in the CDR3. Trimming cost V 2 bases and J 4 bases; bases outside gene matches: 2. Germline values: CDR1 MGHRA, CDR2 YSYEKL. The chain's CDR3 is CASSQTGQGYNEQFF. The CDR3 DNA follows: TGCGCCAGCAGCCAAACGGGACAGGGGTACAATGAGCAGTTCTTC.

This clonotype was observed at least ten times. The V call is TRBV12-3 or TRBV12-4, the J call TRBJ2-2; either TRBD1 or TRBD2 may supply D (5 bases each). This CDR3 region has 11 residues. V lost 8 bases and J lost 4, with 5 bases in between. The DNA of the CDR3 is TGTGCCAGCGGGGGCACCGGGGAGCTGTTTTTT. Its translation: CASGGTGELFF.

This clonotype was detected only a few times. This may be a read error, as it is one base from a much larger clone. V gene TRBV20-1 combines with J gene TRBJ2-7; tentative D call: TRBD1 (6 bases). V lost 7 bases to trimming and J lost 4 bases, with 11 bases between them. The CDR3 is 11 amino acids. In germline, CDR1 is DFQATT, CDR2 SNEGSKA (reference sequence). The CDR3 nucleotides read TGCAGTGTGCCACAGGGTTACGAGCAGTACTTC. This translates into CSVPQGYEQYF.

This clonotype has ten or more counts. This chain joins TRBV6-5 and TRBJ2-1; D gene uncertain. Germline values: CDR1 MNHEY, CDR2 SVGAGI. The CDR3 runs to 16 residues. Trimming stripped 5 bases from V and 0 bases from J, with 14 bases between. The CDR3 region has the DNA TGTGCCAGCAGTGAGAGGCAGCCCAGCTCCTACAATGAGCAGTTCTTC. It codes for CASSERQPSSYNEQFF.

This clonotype was seen ten or more times. The genes are TRBV20-1 and TRBJ2-1; D ambiguous. Trimming removed 2 bases from V and 4 bases from J, with 3 bases in between. The CDR3 length is 11 residues. Germline V lookup: CDR1 DFQATT, CDR2 SNEGSKA (reference sequence). The CDR3 spells CSARQYNEQFF. CDR3 coding DNA: TGCAGTGCTAGACAATACAATGAGCAGTTCTTC.

The J gene is TRBJ2-7, the V gene TRBV27, with D possibly being TRBD2 (6 bases). The length of the CDR3 is 15 residues. V lost 5 bases, J lost 0 bases, and 14 bases lay in between. The germline V gene encodes CDR1 MNHEY and CDR2 SMNVEV (reference sequence). CDR3 protein: CASSPRDLSSYEQYF. In DNA form, the CDR3 reads TGTGCCAGCAGTCCCCGGGACTTGAGCTCCTACGAGCAGTACTTC.

This clonotype was found a few times. V gene TRBV7-2 combines with J gene TRBJ2-1; D unclear. The V gene lost 5 bases and the J gene lost 5 bases, with 13 bases spanning the gap. Looked up from germline, CDR1 is SGHTA and CDR2 is FQGNSA. The CDR3 runs 14 residues. CDR3 sequence (DNA): TGTGCCAGCAGCACCCGGGCCCGGCACAATGAGCAGTTCTTC. This gives the protein CASSTRARHNEQFF.

Notes on this clonotype: This may be a read error: a much more frequent sequence differs by one nucleotide. The V call is TRBV29-1, the J call TRBJ2-2; 7 positions match TRBD1. Trimming removed 6 bases from V and 6 bases from J; junction bases left unmatched: 10. Germline assignment: CDR1 SQVTM and CDR2 ANQGSEA. The CDR3 is made up of 14 amino acids. Here the CDR3 DNA reads TGCAGCGTGGGACAGTGGGCTGAATCCGGGGAGCTGTTTTTT. It yields the protein CSVGQWAESGELFF.

This clonotype was detected ten times or more. J is TRBJ2-7 and V is TRBV5-4; D perhaps matches TRBD1 (5 bases). Germline assignment: CDR1 SGHNT and CDR2 YYREEE (reference sequence). This CDR3 is 14 amino acids long. The V end lost 3 bases, the J end lost 2 bases, and 12 bases lay between the germline ends. The CDR3 DNA reads TGTGCCAGCAGCTCACCAGGGATAACCTACGAGCAGTACTTC. Protein: CASSSPGITYEQYF.

This clonotype was counted ten times or more. The rearrangement uses TRBV3-1 and TRBJ2-3, with 10 bases identical to TRBD1. J gave up 5 bases and V 2 bases, and 1 base lay outside the gene matches. This CDR3 comprises 14 residues. Germline V lookup: CDR1 LGHDT, CDR2 YNNKEL (reference sequence). The CDR3 coding sequence is TGTGCCAGCAGCCAACGGGACAGGGGAGATACGCAGTATTTT. It yields the protein CASSQRDRGDTQYF.

This clonotype occurred many times. The chain couples TRBV20-1 to TRBJ2-7, with D possibly matching TRBD2 (6 bases). Trimming took 3 bases from V and 6 from J, leaving 12 bases between them. The length of the CDR3 is 12 residues. Germline lookup yields CDR1 DFQATT and CDR2 SNEGSKA (reference sequence). The CDR3 bases are TGCAGTGCTAGGCTCCGGGAGTTCGAGCAGTACTTC. Its translation is CSARLREFEQYF.